This T cell receptor beta chain came from a study of T-cell memory formation after mild COVID-19. Study-level findings and limits: Day 15 to 85 contracting clones showed balanced CD4/CD8; day 15 to 37 expanders favored CD4+.

This clonotype was observed a few times. The antigen remains unidentified. From the 5' RACE reads, TCRdb called clonotypes with MiXCR, one entry per CDR3 protein. The repertoire holds 300,000 to 400,000 distinct CDR3 sequences, with around 27% as singletons. V was trimmed by 0 bases and J by 4 bases, leaving 12 bases between them. Germline lookup yields CDR1 ENHRY and CDR2 SYGVKD. The CDR3 covers 15 residues. This sequence was found in an adult woman who had mild COVID-19 (a few samples of this study predate the infection). Cell type and time point are not known. The chain combines TRBV10-3 with TRBJ1-2; D call uncertain. The sequencing sample was made of PBMCs or a T cell subset sorted from them (not recorded which). CDR3 residues: CAISESEAASYGYTF. The CDR3 region has the DNA TGTGCCATCAGTGAGTCTGAGGCAGCCTCCTATGGCTACACCTTC.